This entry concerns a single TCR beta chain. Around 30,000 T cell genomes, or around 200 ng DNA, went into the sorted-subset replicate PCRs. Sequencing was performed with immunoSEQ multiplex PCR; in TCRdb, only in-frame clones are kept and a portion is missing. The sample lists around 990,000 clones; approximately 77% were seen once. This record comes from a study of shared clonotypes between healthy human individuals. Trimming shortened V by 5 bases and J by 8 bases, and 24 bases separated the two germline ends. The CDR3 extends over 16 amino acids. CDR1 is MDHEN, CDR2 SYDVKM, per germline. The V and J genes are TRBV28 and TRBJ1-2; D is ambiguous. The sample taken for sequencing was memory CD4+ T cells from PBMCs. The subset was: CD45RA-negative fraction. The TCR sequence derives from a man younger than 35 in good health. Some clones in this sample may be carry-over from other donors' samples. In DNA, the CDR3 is TGTGCCAGCAGTCCAAGGACTAATTTCATTGGAGGGGGCTACACCTTC. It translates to CASSPRTNFIGGGYTF.